What follows are 24 T cell receptor beta chains derived from one specimen sequenced in a study of cytomegalovirus exposure and HLA in healthy donors. This table comes from immunoSEQ multiplex PCR, and its TCRdb copy is limited to in-frame clones, with some not included. Of 100,000 to 150,000 clones listed, around 90% are singletons. Sample: PBMCs. The receptors come from a young woman in good health and CMV-seronegative.

The rearrangement links TRBV7-9 to TRBJ2-1; D not resolved. In germline, CDR1 is SEHNR, CDR2 FQNEAQ (reference sequence). Deletions cut 1 base from V and 4 bases from J, with 14 bases between. The CDR3 covers 16 residues. The CDR3 loop reads CASSLVRRGKYNEQFF. CDR3 in DNA: TGTGCCAGCAGCTTAGTTAGGCGCGGAAAATACAATGAGCAGTTCTTC. The full variable domain, completed using reference TRBV7-9 and TRBJ2-1, is DTGVSQNPRHKITKRGQNVTFRCDPISEHNRLYWYRQTLGQGPEFLTYFQNEAQLEKSRLLSDRFSAERPKGSFSTLEIQRTEQGDSAMYLCASSLVRRGKYNEQFFGPGTRLTVL.

The DNA of the CDR3 is TGTGCCAGTAGTGTACAGGGAAACCAGCCCCAGCATTTT. Protein sequence: CASSVQGNQPQHF. This chain uses TRBV19 with TRBJ1-5; D perhaps matches TRBD1 (6 bases). Germline V gene data show CDR1 as LNHDA and CDR2 as SQIVND (reference sequence). This CDR3 has 13 amino acids. V was cut by 5 bases and J by 7 bases, with 12 bases left in between.

The chain uses TRBV5-1 and TRBJ2-5; 14 bases agree with TRBD2. Trimming at V came to 6 bases and at J to 5 bases, leaving 6 bases not matched to a gene. The CDR3 runs 15 residues. Germline V gene lookup returns CDR1 SGHRS and CDR2 YFSETQ. CDR3 sequence (DNA): TGCGCCAGCACCGAGGGACTAGCGGGAGTGGAGACCCAGTACTTC. It yields the protein CASTEGLAGVETQYF.

This clone has a handful of counts. The V and J genes are TRBV6-1 and TRBJ1-3; 8 bases are a match to TRBD1. Per the germline V gene, CDR1 is MNHNS and CDR2 is SASEGT. The CDR3 totals 12 residues. The V and J ends lost 11 bases and 2 bases, in that order; junction bases with no gene match: 2. The CDR3 protein is CAEDRAGNTIYF. The CDR3 coding sequence is TGTGCCGAGGACAGGGCTGGAAACACCATATATTTT.

The rearrangement joins TRBV2 to TRBJ2-5, with 13 bases that match TRBD2. Germline-derived CDR1 and CDR2 are SNHLY and FYNNEI. The CDR3 is made up of 15 amino acids. Germline trimming cut 4 bases from V and 2 bases from J; bases unmatched to any gene: 1. The CDR3 protein is CASSGTSGSQETQYF. For the CDR3, the DNA is TGTGCCAGCAGTGGGACTAGCGGGAGTCAAGAGACCCAGTACTTC.

The rearrangement links TRBV5-1 to TRBJ1-2, with 7 nucleotides matching TRBD1. Trimming at V came to 4 bases and at J to 3 bases, leaving 3 bases not matched to a gene. The CDR3 spans 13 residues. Looked up from germline, CDR1 is SGHRS and CDR2 is YFSETQ. The CDR3, as DNA: TGCGCCAGCAGCCCTGACAGGGACTATGGCTACACCTTC. Translating it yields CASSPDRDYGYTF.

The CDR3 DNA reads TGTGCCAGCAGCACCTCTAGCGGGAGCTCCTACAATGAGCAGTTCTTC. Protein product: CASSTSSGSSYNEQFF. The rearrangement uses TRBV7-3 and TRBJ2-1; TRBD2 agrees at 10 bases. Germline-derived CDR1 and CDR2 are SGHTA and FQGTGA. The V and J ends lost 5 bases and 0 bases, in that order; junction bases with no gene match: 4. The CDR3 sequence is 16 residues long. Drawing the rest from reference TRBV7-3 and TRBJ2-1, the complete variable domain is GAGVSQTPSNKVTEKGKYVELRCDPISGHTALYWYRQSLGQGPEFLIYFQGTGAADDSGLPNDRFFAVRPEGSVSTLKIQRTERGDSAVYLCASSTSSGSSYNEQFFGPGTRLTVL.

V gene TRBV6-5 combines with J gene TRBJ2-2; D perhaps matches TRBD2 (6 bases). The CDR3 spans 12 residues. V was shortened by 8 bases and J by 5 bases, with 9 bases between the two germline ends. Germline V gene lookup returns CDR1 MNHEY and CDR2 SVGAGI. The CDR3 sequence: CASSRGTGELFF. CDR3 coding DNA: TGTGCCAGCTCTCGGGGGACCGGGGAGCTGTTTTTT.

The chain combines TRBV6-5 with TRBJ1-1, with 9 bases fitting TRBD1. This CDR3 contains 15 residues. The V gene's germline CDR1 is MNHEY and CDR2 SVGAGI. V lost 6 bases and J lost 4; bases outside the gene matches: 9. This chain's CDR3 is CASRQGAIWVTEAFF. CDR3 bases: TGTGCCAGCAGACAGGGGGCAATCTGGGTCACTGAAGCTTTCTTT.

The gene calls are TRBV5-4 and TRBJ2-3, with 7 bases identical to TRBD1. The CDR3 runs 15 residues. Germline CDR1 is SGHNT and CDR2 is YYREEE (reference sequence). With V trimmed by 4 bases and J by 2 bases, 7 bases remained unmatched. CDR3 in DNA: TGTGCCAGCAGCCCCCCGCAGGGGGACACAGATACGCAGTATTTT. It is translated as CASSPPQGDTDTQYF.

CDR3 in DNA: TGTGCCAGCAGTTACTCGAAAGGGGGAGGGCGAGAGACCCAGTACTTC. It codes for CASSYSKGGGRETQYF. V is TRBV6-6 and J is TRBJ2-5, with D possibly matching TRBD2 (7 bases). The length of the CDR3 is 16 residues. CDR1 is MNHNY, CDR2 SVGAGI, per germline (reference sequence). The V end lost 0 bases, the J end lost 4 bases, and 15 bases lay between the germline ends.

DNA of the CDR3: TGTGCCAGCAGTTACCCGGGGGGCGAGCAGTACTTC. Translating it yields CASSYPGGEQYF. J is TRBJ2-7 and V is TRBV27; 7 bases line up with TRBD2. This CDR3 spans 12 amino acids. CDR1 and CDR2 (germline): MNHEY, SMNVEV (reference sequence). V shed 4 bases, J shed 6 bases, and the junction held 3 bases outside the gene matches.

The chain recombines TRBV5-1 with TRBJ2-1; 7 nucleotides match TRBD1. The germline gives CDR1 SGHRS, CDR2 YFSETQ. J gave up 7 bases and V 4 bases, and 5 bases lay outside the gene matches. The CDR3 is 13 amino acids. CDR3 nucleotides: TGCGCCAGCAGCCTTGACAGGGTGAATGAGCAGTTCTTC. As protein: CASSLDRVNEQFF.

The CDR3 DNA reads as TGTGCCAGCAGTTACTTCGAGGGTTACACCGGGGAGCTGTTTTTT. Protein: CASSYFEGYTGELFF. The J gene is TRBJ2-2, the V gene TRBV6-6; D perhaps matches TRBD2 (5 bases). V lost 1 base and J lost 3, with 9 bases in between. CDR3 size: 15 residues. Germline lookup yields CDR1 MNHNY and CDR2 SVGAGI (reference sequence).

J is TRBJ2-7 and V is TRBV6-5; 9 bases map to TRBD2. The germline V gene has CDR1 MNHEY and CDR2 SVGAGI. V trimming: 1 base; J trimming: 5 bases; junction bases outside the gene matches: 6. The CDR3 has 15 amino acids. The CDR3 DNA sequence: TGTGCCAGCAGTTACTTTAGCGGGAGTATCGACGAGCAGTACTTC. It specifies CASSYFSGSIDEQYF.

The chain recombines TRBV4-1 with TRBJ2-7, with 10 bases lining up with TRBD1. CDR1 is MGHRA, CDR2 YSYEKL, per germline. V lost 4 bases and J lost 3; bases outside the gene matches: 6. The CDR3 covers 15 residues. The CDR3 reads CASSPGQGKDYEQYF. CDR3 sequence (DNA): TGCGCCAGCAGCCCGGGACAGGGGAAGGACTACGAGCAGTACTTC.

In its sample, this clone was seen once. The chain recombines TRBV7-6 with TRBJ2-7; D uncertain. The CDR3 sequence is 14 residues long. V lost 4 bases and J lost 0, with 10 bases in between. From germline, CDR1 is SGHVS and CDR2 FNYEAQ. The CDR3 bases are TGTGCCAGCAGCTCCGGGTCGGCCTCCTACGAGCAGTACTTC. Translating gives CASSSGSASYEQYF.

CDR3 in amino acids: CASSPRVSEAFF. The CDR3 DNA is TGTGCCAGCAGTCCCCGGGTGTCAGAAGCTTTCTTT. The chain links TRBV28 to TRBJ1-1, with D unclear. The V end was cut by 5 bases, the J end by 8 bases, with 12 bases between. CDR1 and CDR2 from the germline V gene are MDHEN and SYDVKM. This CDR3 spans 12 amino acids.

The chain couples TRBV7-8 to TRBJ1-2; a weak D match, TRBD1 (5 bases). Trimming cost V 1 base and J 0 bases, with 12 bases left between them. The CDR3 extends over 16 amino acids. Germline V gives CDR1 SGHVS, CDR2 FQNEAQ. CDR3 protein: CASSLGFSGANYGYTF. The CDR3 coding sequence is TGTGCCAGCAGCTTAGGTTTTTCGGGGGCTAACTATGGCTACACCTTC. Based on the CDR3 plus reference TRBV7-8 and TRBJ1-2, the full variable domain is GAGVSQSPRYKVAKRGQDVALRCDPISGHVSLFWYQQALGQGPEFLTYFQNEAQLDKSGLPSDRFFAERPEGSVSTLKIQRTQQEDSAVYLCASSLGFSGANYGYTFGSGTRLTVV.

The chain combines TRBV6-1 with TRBJ2-7; 9 bases are shared with TRBD1. The CDR3 consists of 14 residues. CDR1 MNHNS and CDR2 SASEGT come from the germline V gene. The V segment lost 6 bases and the J segment 0 bases; nucleotides outside the gene matches: 3. The CDR3 sequence is CASRMTGGSYEQYF. In DNA, the CDR3 is TGTGCCAGCAGAATGACAGGGGGCTCCTACGAGCAGTACTTC.

This clone was seen once. The genes are TRBV11-3 and TRBJ2-3; 11 bases match TRBD2. Germline V gene sequence: CDR1 SGHNT, CDR2 YENEEA. This CDR3 region has 16 residues. With V trimmed by 5 bases and J by 6 bases, 10 bases remained unmatched. As DNA, the CDR3 is TGTGCCAGCAGCACGACACTAGCGGGAGCATTCGATACGCAGTATTTT. It specifies CASSTTLAGAFDTQYF.

The sample holds a few counts of this clone. This rearrangement joins TRBV7-9 to TRBJ2-2, with D possibly matching TRBD2 (5 bases). CDR3 length equals 14 residues. Deletions cut 9 bases from V and 6 bases from J, with 17 bases between. Germline lookup yields CDR1 SEHNR and CDR2 FQNEAQ (reference sequence). CDR3 protein: CASSEALPPGELFF. Here the CDR3 DNA reads TGTGCCAGTAGCGAGGCTCTCCCGCCCGGGGAGCTGTTTTTT. Drawing the rest from reference TRBV7-9 and TRBJ2-2, the complete variable domain is DTGVSQNPRHKITKRGQNVTFRCDPISEHNRLYWYRQTLGQGPEFLTYFQNEAQLEKSRLLSDRFSAERPKGSFSTLEIQRTEQGDSAMYLCASSEALPPGELFFGEGSRLTVL.

The V call is TRBV2, the J call TRBJ2-4; 7 bases map to TRBD1. The J segment lost 0 bases and the V segment lost 7 bases, leaving 6 bases of the junction unmatched. The CDR3 extends over 15 amino acids. Germline lookup yields CDR1 SNHLY and CDR2 FYNNEI. The DNA of the CDR3 is TGTGCCAGCACCCGGGGACAGATAGCCAAAAACATTCAGTACTTC. Encoded protein: CASTRGQIAKNIQYF.

V usage is TRBV28 and J usage is TRBJ2-2; TRBD1 aligns across 11 bases. From germline, CDR1 is MDHEN and CDR2 SYDVKM. V was pared by 6 bases and J by 0 bases, with 9 bases of the junction left unmatched. The CDR3 length is 18 residues. The CDR3 nucleotides are TGTGCCAGCAGAGGGACAGGGGGACACCCCACGAACACCGGGGAGCTGTTTTTT. This codes for CASRGTGGHPTNTGELFF.